This is a list of T cell receptor beta chains from one sample in a study of blood T cell repertoires in COVID-19. Some clones are missing from TCRdb's copy, which holds only in-frame ones; the method was immunoSEQ multiplex PCR. The data show 200,000 to 300,000 clones, with more than 80% seen just once and 3.5% to 4.5% held by the top ten. Sample: peripheral blood. These receptors were taken from a woman between 35 and 50 years old with acute or convalescent COVID-19. Both conserved end residues are part of each CDR3. Fields, in order: J gene, D gene, V gene, clone size, CDR3 protein, CDR3 DNA. The D gene is left open where the match is weak. For some rows the clone size is stated as once, few or many, or as a class when expanded; others skip it.

j_gene: TRBJ1-5; d_gene: -; v_gene: TRBV6-5; abundance: -; CDR3aa: CASSYSGNSNQPQHF; CDR3nt: TGTGCCAGCAGTTACTCGGGCAATAGCAATCAGCCCCAGCATTTT
j_gene: TRBJ1-1; d_gene: TRBD1; v_gene: TRBV18; abundance: -; CDR3aa: CASSSGQGVTEAFF; CDR3nt: TGTGCCAGCTCATCCGGACAGGGGGTCACTGAAGCTTTCTTT
j_gene: TRBJ1-1; d_gene: -; v_gene: TRBV18; abundance: once; CDR3aa: CASSPADGGYTEAFF; CDR3nt: TGTGCCAGCTCACCCGCCGATGGAGGGTACACTGAAGCTTTCTTT
j_gene: TRBJ1-2; d_gene: -; v_gene: TRBV2; abundance: -; CDR3aa: CASSEGAGYGYTF; CDR3nt: TGTGCCAGCAGTGAAGGCGCGGGCTATGGCTACACCTTC
j_gene: TRBJ1-2; d_gene: TRBD1; v_gene: TRBV6-5; abundance: -; CDR3aa: CASRNRGLIYGYTF; CDR3nt: TGTGCCAGCAGGAACAGGGGGCTCATCTATGGCTACACCTTC
j_gene: TRBJ2-6; d_gene: TRBD1; v_gene: TRBV4-1; abundance: -; CDR3aa: CASSLRTGDGANVLTF; CDR3nt: TGCGCCAGCAGCCTCCGGACAGGGGATGGGGCCAACGTCCTGACTTTC
j_gene: TRBJ2-5; d_gene: -; v_gene: TRBV4-1; abundance: -; CDR3aa: CASSQGPLRETQYF; CDR3nt: TGCGCCAGCAGCCAAGGACCCCTGCGGGAGACCCAGTACTTC
j_gene: TRBJ2-1; d_gene: TRBD2; v_gene: TRBV10-3; abundance: -; CDR3aa: CAISRLGSGGPYSYNEQFF; CDR3nt: TGTGCCATCAGCCGACTGGGCAGCGGGGGGCCCTACTCCTACAATGAGCAGTTCTTC
j_gene: TRBJ2-3; d_gene: TRBD2; v_gene: TRBV5-6; abundance: few; CDR3aa: CASSSYGRTSGNTDTQYF; CDR3nt: TGTGCCAGCAGCTCCTACGGCCGGACTAGCGGAAACACAGATACGCAGTATTTT
j_gene: TRBJ2-4; d_gene: TRBD1; v_gene: TRBV19; abundance: -; CDR3aa: CASSPRGHGNIQYF; CDR3nt: TGTGCCAGTAGTCCTAGGGGGCACGGAAACATTCAGTACTTC
j_gene: TRBJ1-2; d_gene: -; v_gene: TRBV28; abundance: -; CDR3aa: CASAEVRSILSVGYTF; CDR3nt: TGTGCCAGCGCCGAGGTCCGGAGCATCCTGTCGGTTGGCTACACCTTC
j_gene: TRBJ1-6; d_gene: TRBD1; v_gene: TRBV5-1; abundance: -; CDR3aa: CASTDRTGGGSPLHF; CDR3nt: TGCGCCAGCACCGACCGGACAGGGGGAGGTTCACCCCTCCACTTT
j_gene: TRBJ1-5; d_gene: -; v_gene: TRBV2; abundance: -; CDR3aa: CASSVGAESNQPQHF; CDR3nt: TGTGCCAGCAGTGTGGGGGCGGAGAGCAATCAGCCCCAGCATTTT
j_gene: TRBJ2-5; d_gene: TRBD1; v_gene: TRBV18; abundance: once; CDR3aa: CASSGQPQETQYF; CDR3nt: TGTGCCAGCTCGGGACAGCCTCAAGAGACCCAGTACTTC
j_gene: TRBJ2-4; d_gene: TRBD2; v_gene: TRBV9; abundance: once; CDR3aa: CASSGSGGATKNIQYF; CDR3nt: TGTGCCAGCAGCGGTAGCGGGGGGGCCACCAAAAACATTCAGTACTTC
j_gene: TRBJ1-3; d_gene: -; v_gene: TRBV28; abundance: -; CDR3aa: CASRSRGAGSGNTIYF; CDR3nt: TGTGCCAGCAGATCCCGGGGAGCCGGATCTGGAAACACCATATATTTT
j_gene: TRBJ1-2; d_gene: -; v_gene: TRBV5-4; abundance: -; CDR3aa: CASSFQGNYGYTF; CDR3nt: TGTGCCAGCAGCTTTCAGGGGAACTATGGCTACACCTTC
j_gene: TRBJ2-3; d_gene: -; v_gene: TRBV9; abundance: -; CDR3aa: CASSGDPSGSSDTQYF; CDR3nt: TGTGCCAGCAGCGGCGACCCCTCGGGATCCTCAGATACGCAGTATTTT
j_gene: TRBJ1-1; d_gene: TRBD1; v_gene: TRBV6-5; abundance: -; CDR3aa: CASIQGGENTEAFF; CDR3nt: TGTGCCAGCATCCAGGGGGGCGAGAACACTGAAGCTTTCTTT
j_gene: TRBJ1-1; d_gene: -; v_gene: TRBV27; abundance: -; CDR3aa: CASMDRNEAFF; CDR3nt: TGTGCCAGCATGGACAGAAATGAAGCTTTCTTT
j_gene: TRBJ2-3; d_gene: -; v_gene: TRBV5-1; abundance: -; CDR3aa: CASSTADYTTQYF; CDR3nt: TGCGCCAGCAGCACAGCGGACTATACGACGCAGTATTTT
j_gene: TRBJ2-5; d_gene: -; v_gene: TRBV11-2; abundance: -; CDR3aa: CASGGAFVTQYF; CDR3nt: TGTGCCAGCGGCGGGGCCTTTGTGACCCAGTACTTC
j_gene: TRBJ2-2; d_gene: -; v_gene: TRBV5-1; abundance: -; CDR3aa: CASSLASQTTNTGELFF; CDR3nt: TGCGCCAGCAGCTTGGCCTCTCAGACAACGAACACCGGGGAGCTGTTTTTT
j_gene: TRBJ1-1; d_gene: TRBD1; v_gene: TRBV7-9; abundance: -; CDR3aa: CASSAQQGAAEAFF; CDR3nt: TGTGCCAGCAGCGCCCAACAGGGGGCGGCTGAAGCTTTCTTT
j_gene: TRBJ1-1; d_gene: -; v_gene: TRBV2; abundance: -; CDR3aa: CASSRQELNTEAFF; CDR3nt: TGTGCCAGCAGTCGACAGGAGCTGAACACTGAAGCTTTCTTT
j_gene: TRBJ1-1; d_gene: -; v_gene: TRBV20-1; abundance: -; CDR3aa: CSATVNTEAFF; CDR3nt: TGCAGTGCAACGGTGAACACTGAAGCTTTCTTT
j_gene: TRBJ1-2; d_gene: -; v_gene: TRBV7-3; abundance: -; CDR3aa: CASSPAAIANYGYTF; CDR3nt: TGTGCCAGCAGCCCTGCCGCGATAGCTAACTATGGCTACACCTTC
j_gene: TRBJ2-3; d_gene: TRBD1; v_gene: TRBV10-1; abundance: -; CDR3aa: CASSYRGWTDTQYF; CDR3nt: TGCGCCAGCAGCTACAGGGGCTGGACAGATACGCAGTATTTT
j_gene: TRBJ2-3; d_gene: -; v_gene: TRBV6-1; abundance: -; CDR3aa: CASSEPPQIRGKIEDTQYF; CDR3nt: TGTGCCAGCAGTGAACCCCCTCAGATACGGGGGAAGATTGAAGATACGCAGTATTTT
j_gene: TRBJ2-2; d_gene: -; v_gene: TRBV5-1; abundance: -; CDR3aa: CASSGGTFTGELFF; CDR3nt: TGCGCCAGCAGCGGAGGGACGTTCACCGGGGAGCTGTTTTTT
j_gene: TRBJ2-2; d_gene: -; v_gene: TRBV10-2; abundance: -; CDR3aa: CASVLAPGNTGELFF; CDR3nt: TGCGCCAGCGTTCTGGCTCCAGGGAACACCGGGGAGCTGTTTTTT
j_gene: TRBJ1-2; d_gene: TRBD1; v_gene: TRBV2; abundance: once; CDR3aa: CASSVEGGRNYGYTF; CDR3nt: TGTGCCAGCAGCGTCGAAGGGGGCCGAAACTATGGCTACACCTTC
j_gene: TRBJ2-2; d_gene: -; v_gene: TRBV13; abundance: -; CDR3aa: CASTAETGELFF; CDR3nt: TGTGCCAGTACCGCGGAAACCGGGGAGCTGTTTTTT
j_gene: TRBJ1-1; d_gene: TRBD1; v_gene: TRBV7-3; abundance: -; CDR3aa: CASSLQSGGRAFF; CDR3nt: TGTGCCAGCAGCTTACAGTCAGGGGGGCGCGCTTTCTTT
j_gene: TRBJ1-2; d_gene: TRBD1; v_gene: TRBV7-6; abundance: -; CDR3aa: CASSLGTGIGYTF; CDR3nt: TGTGCCAGCAGCTTAGGGACAGGGATCGGCTACACCTTC
j_gene: TRBJ2-3; d_gene: -; v_gene: TRBV7-2; abundance: -; CDR3aa: CASSLGASSTDTQYF; CDR3nt: TGTGCCAGCAGCCTGGGGGCGTCTAGCACAGATACGCAGTATTTT
j_gene: TRBJ2-5; d_gene: -; v_gene: TRBV3-1/TRBV3-2; abundance: -; CDR3aa: CASSQGAPGAQYF; CDR3nt: TGTGCCAGCAGCCAAGGGGCCCCCGGGGCCCAGTACTTC
j_gene: TRBJ1-1; d_gene: -; v_gene: TRBV5-8; abundance: -; CDR3aa: CASSLVPGNNEAFF; CDR3nt: TGTGCCAGCAGCTTGGTGCCAGGTAATAATGAAGCTTTCTTT
j_gene: TRBJ1-5; d_gene: -; v_gene: TRBV6-5; abundance: -; CDR3aa: CASSIREGQPQHF; CDR3nt: TGTGCCAGCAGCATCAGAGAGGGTCAGCCCCAGCATTTT
j_gene: TRBJ2-2; d_gene: -; v_gene: TRBV7-3; abundance: -; CDR3aa: CASSPQTGELFF; CDR3nt: TGTGCCAGCAGCCCACAAACCGGGGAGCTGTTTTTT
j_gene: TRBJ2-2; d_gene: TRBD1; v_gene: TRBV18; abundance: -; CDR3aa: CASSGQGAQMGSSTGELFF; CDR3nt: TGTGCCAGCTCGGGACAGGGGGCGCAAATGGGATCGTCCACCGGGGAGCTGTTTTTT